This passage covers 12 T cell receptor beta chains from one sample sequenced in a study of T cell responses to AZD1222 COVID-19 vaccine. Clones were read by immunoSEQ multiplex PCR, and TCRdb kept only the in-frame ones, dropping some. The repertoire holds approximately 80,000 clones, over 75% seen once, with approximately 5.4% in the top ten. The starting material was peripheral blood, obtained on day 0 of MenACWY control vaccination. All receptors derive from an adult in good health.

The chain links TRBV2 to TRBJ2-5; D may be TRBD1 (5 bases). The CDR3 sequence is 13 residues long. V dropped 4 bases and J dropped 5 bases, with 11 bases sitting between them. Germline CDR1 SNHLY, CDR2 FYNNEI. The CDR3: CASSVKGKETQYF. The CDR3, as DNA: TGTGCCAGCAGTGTCAAGGGGAAGGAGACCCAGTACTTC.

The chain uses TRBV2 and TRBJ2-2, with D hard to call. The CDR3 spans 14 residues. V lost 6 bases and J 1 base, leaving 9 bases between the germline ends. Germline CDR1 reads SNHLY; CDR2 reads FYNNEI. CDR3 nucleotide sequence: TGTGCCAGCAGGGCATCCATGAACACCGGGGAGCTGTTTTTT. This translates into CASRASMNTGELFF.

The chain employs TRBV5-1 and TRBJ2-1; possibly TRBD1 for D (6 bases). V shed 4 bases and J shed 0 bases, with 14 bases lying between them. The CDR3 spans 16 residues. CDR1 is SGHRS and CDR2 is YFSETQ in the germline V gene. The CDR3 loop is CASSTGQSSSYNEQFF. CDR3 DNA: TGCGCCAGCAGCACCGGACAGTCGAGCTCCTACAATGAGCAGTTCTTC.

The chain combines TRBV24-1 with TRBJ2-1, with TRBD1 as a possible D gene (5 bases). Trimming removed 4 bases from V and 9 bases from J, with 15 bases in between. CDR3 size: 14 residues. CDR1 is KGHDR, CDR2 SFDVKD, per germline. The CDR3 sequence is CATSDQSRVGEQFF. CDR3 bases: TGTGCCACCAGTGACCAGAGCAGGGTGGGTGAGCAGTTCTTC.

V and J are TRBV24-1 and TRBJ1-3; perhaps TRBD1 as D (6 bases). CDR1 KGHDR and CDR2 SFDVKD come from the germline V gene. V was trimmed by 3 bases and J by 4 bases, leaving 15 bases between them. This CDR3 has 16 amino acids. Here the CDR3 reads CATSDNAGARGNTIYF. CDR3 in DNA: TGTGCCACCAGTGATAACGCAGGGGCGAGGGGAAACACCATATATTTT.

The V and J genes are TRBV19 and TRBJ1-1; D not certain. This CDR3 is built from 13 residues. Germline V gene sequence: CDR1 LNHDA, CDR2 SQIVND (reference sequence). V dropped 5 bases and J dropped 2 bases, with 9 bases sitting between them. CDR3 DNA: TGTGCCAGTAGTTCGGCAGGCAACACTGAAGCTTTCTTT. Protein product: CASSSAGNTEAFF.

The CDR3 spells CASSPRDRGGKQPQHF. The CDR3 DNA follows: TGTGCCAGCAGCCCCCGGGACAGGGGGGGGAAACAGCCCCAGCATTTT. The chain links TRBV7-3 to TRBJ1-5, with TRBD1 identical over 11 bases. The CDR3 has 16 amino acids. The germline gives CDR1 SGHTA, CDR2 FQGTGA. The junction had 10 bases not matched to a gene; V was cut back by 5 bases and J by 7 bases.

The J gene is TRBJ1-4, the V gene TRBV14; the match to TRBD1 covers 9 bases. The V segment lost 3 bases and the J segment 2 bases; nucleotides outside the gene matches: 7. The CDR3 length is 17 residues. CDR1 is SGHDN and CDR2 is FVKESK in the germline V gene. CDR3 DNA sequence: TGTGCCAGCAGCCACAGAGACAGGGGGTGGACTAATGAAAAACTGTTTTTT. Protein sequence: CASSHRDRGWTNEKLFF. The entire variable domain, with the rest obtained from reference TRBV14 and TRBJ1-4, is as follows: EAGVTQFPSHSVIEKGQTVTLRCDPISGHDNLYWYRRVMGKEIKFLLHFVKESKQDESGMPNNRFLAERTGGTYSTLKVQPAELEDSGVYFCASSHRDRGWTNEKLFFGSGTQLSVL.

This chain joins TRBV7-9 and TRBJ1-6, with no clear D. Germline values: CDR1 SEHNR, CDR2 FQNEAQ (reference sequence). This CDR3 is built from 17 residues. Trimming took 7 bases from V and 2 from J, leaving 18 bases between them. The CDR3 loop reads CASNPPDSRTYNSPLHF. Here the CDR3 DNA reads TGTGCCAGCAACCCCCCGGATTCAAGGACCTATAATTCACCCCTCCACTTT.

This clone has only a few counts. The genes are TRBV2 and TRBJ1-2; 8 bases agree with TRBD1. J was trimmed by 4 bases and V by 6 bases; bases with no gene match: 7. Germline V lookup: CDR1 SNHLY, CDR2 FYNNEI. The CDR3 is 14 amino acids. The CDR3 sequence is CASRTGDRAYGYTF. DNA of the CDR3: TGTGCCAGCAGGACAGGGGATCGGGCCTATGGCTACACCTTC. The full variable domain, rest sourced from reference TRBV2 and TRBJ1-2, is EPEVTQTPSHQVTQMGQEVILRCVPISNHLYFYWYRQILGQKVEFLVSFYNNEISEKSEIFDDQFSVERPDGSNFTLKIRSTKLEDSAMYFCASRTGDRAYGYTFGSGTRLTVV.

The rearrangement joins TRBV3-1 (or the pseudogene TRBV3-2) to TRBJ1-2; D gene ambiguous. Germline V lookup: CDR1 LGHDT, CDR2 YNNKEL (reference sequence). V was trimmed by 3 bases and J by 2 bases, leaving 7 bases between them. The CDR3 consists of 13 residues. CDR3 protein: CASSQDGNYGYTF. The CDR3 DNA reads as TGTGCCAGCAGCCAGGATGGCAACTATGGCTACACCTTC.

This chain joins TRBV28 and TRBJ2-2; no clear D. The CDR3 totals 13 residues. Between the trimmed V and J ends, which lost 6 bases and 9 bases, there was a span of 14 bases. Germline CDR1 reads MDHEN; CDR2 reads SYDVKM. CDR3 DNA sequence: TGTGCCAGCAGACACGGCCCTATCCGGGAGCTGTTTTTT. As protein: CASRHGPIRELFF.